A single sample gave rise to the 31 T cell receptor beta chains below, sequenced in a study of cytomegalovirus exposure and HLA in healthy donors. The PCR contained 60 Vbeta and 13 Jbeta primers. This table comes from immunoSEQ multiplex PCR, and its TCRdb copy is limited to in-frame clones, with some not included. The repertoire holds some 170,000 clones, with roughly 80% as singletons. Sequencing input: PBMCs. These receptor sequences come from a woman in her twenties or thirties in good health and CMV-seropositive.

This clone was seen a single time. The chain couples TRBV29-1 to TRBJ1-1; D ambiguous. The CDR3 runs 12 residues. V was pared by 4 bases and J by 1 base, with 7 bases between. Germline V gene sequence: CDR1 SQVTM, CDR2 ANQGSEA. The CDR3: CSVVVRNTEAFF. Written as DNA, the CDR3 is TGCAGCGTTGTAGTTAGGAACACTGAAGCTTTCTTT.

This clone was recorded only once. The rearrangement joins TRBV4-1 to TRBJ2-5; 11 nucleotides align to TRBD2. Germline V CDR1 and CDR2: MGHRA, YSYEKL. Trimming at V came to 1 base and at J to 2 bases, leaving 6 bases not matched to a gene. The CDR3 has 17 residues. CDR3 residues: CASSQVGLAVLQETQYF. The CDR3 bases are TGCGCCAGCAGCCAAGTGGGACTAGCGGTACTACAAGAGACCCAGTACTTC.

The rearrangement joins TRBV7-8 to TRBJ2-7; maybe TRBD1 (6 bases). The CDR3 covers 12 residues. Germline V gene data show CDR1 as SGHVS and CDR2 as FQNEAQ. With 4 bases removed from V and 10 bases from J, the gap between germline ends came to 14 bases. CDR3 nucleotides: TGTGCCAGCAGCTCGTCAGACAGGCGACAGTACTTC. Translated: CASSSSDRRQYF. Full variable domain (missing parts from reference TRBV7-8 and TRBJ2-7): GAGVSQSPRYKVAKRGQDVALRCDPISGHVSLFWYQQALGQGPEFLTYFQNEAQLDKSGLPSDRFFAERPEGSVSTLKIQRTQQEDSAVYLCASSSSDRRQYFGPGTRLTVT.

This clone was recorded once. The chain joins TRBV4-2 to TRBJ1-2; 10 positions match TRBD1. V lost 4 bases and J lost 7; bases outside the gene matches: 6. Germline V gives CDR1 LGHNA, CDR2 YNFKEQ. The CDR3 contains 14 residues. The CDR3 region has the DNA TGTGCCAGCAGCCCGGGACAGGGGCTAGGTGGCTACACCTTC. Its protein product is CASSPGQGLGGYTF.

The V and J genes are TRBV6-5 and TRBJ1-2; 9 bases are shared with TRBD1. Trimming removed 3 bases from V and 4 bases from J; junction bases left unmatched: 9. This CDR3 spans 16 amino acids. Germline lookup yields CDR1 MNHEY and CDR2 SVGAGI. The CDR3 loop reads CASSYKLRTGVYGYTF. The DNA of the CDR3 is TGTGCCAGCAGTTATAAACTTCGGACAGGGGTCTATGGCTACACCTTC.

The rearrangement uses TRBV5-1 and TRBJ2-5, with 8 positions matching TRBD1. Germline V gene data show CDR1 as SGHRS and CDR2 as YFSETQ. Trimming took 7 bases from V and 1 from J; bases not matched to a gene: 9. The CDR3 runs to 15 residues. This chain's CDR3 is CASGRQGPPQETQYF. CDR3 DNA: TGCGCCAGCGGTCGACAGGGGCCCCCCCAAGAGACCCAGTACTTC.

This sequence joins TRBV10-3 and TRBJ2-5; 12 nucleotides line up with TRBD2. Unmatched junction bases numbered 3, after V lost 6 bases and J lost 1 base. This CDR3 region has 15 residues. Germline loops: CDR1 ENHRY, CDR2 SYGVKD. CDR3 DNA: TGTGCCATCAGGAGGACTAGCGGGGCCCAAGAGACCCAGTACTTC. Its translation: CAIRRTSGAQETQYF.

This chain joins TRBV2 and TRBJ2-7, with D maybe TRBD1 (6 bases). From germline, CDR1 is SNHLY and CDR2 FYNNEI. The CDR3 is 14 residues long. The V end was cut by 6 bases, the J end by 2 bases, with 14 bases between. CDR3 bases: TGTGCCAGCAGCGCTCCCGGGACAACCTACGAGCAGTACTTC. Its translation: CASSAPGTTYEQYF. The complete variable domain, with remaining parts taken from reference TRBV2 and TRBJ2-7, reads EPEVTQTPSHQVTQMGQEVILRCVPISNHLYFYWYRQILGQKVEFLVSFYNNEISEKSEIFDDQFSVERPDGSNFTLKIRSTKLEDSAMYFCASSAPGTTYEQYFGPGTRLTVT.

The sample holds a few counts of this clone. V usage is TRBV13 and J usage is TRBJ1-2, with 9 nucleotides matching TRBD1. V lost 5 bases to trimming and J lost 7 bases; unmatched junction nucleotides: 5. The length of the CDR3 is 13 residues. From germline, CDR1 is PRHDT and CDR2 FYEKMQ (reference sequence). The CDR3, as DNA: TGTGCCAGCAGCACAGGGACAGGGACTGGCTACACCTTC. It encodes CASSTGTGTGYTF. Complete variable domain (other parts from reference TRBV13 and TRBJ1-2): AAGVIQSPRHLIKEKRETATLKCYPIPRHDTVYWYQQGPGQDPQFLISFYEKMQSDKGSIPDRFSAQQFSDYHSELNMSSLELGDSALYFCASSTGTGTGYTFGSGTRLTVV.

The chain has TRBV29-1 and TRBJ1-1; possibly TRBD1 for D (5 bases). Germline V gene data show CDR1 as SQVTM and CDR2 as ANQGSEA. CDR3 size: 14 residues. With 2 bases removed from V and 4 bases from J, the gap between germline ends came to 14 bases. DNA for the CDR3: TGCAGCGTTGAATCGGCAGGGCGGATCACTGAAGCTTTCTTT. Translated: CSVESAGRITEAFF.

This clone showed up just once. This chain links TRBV20-1 with TRBJ2-1; unclear D gene. The CDR3 spans 11 residues. V was cut by 6 bases and J by 2 bases, with 5 bases left in between. Germline lookup yields CDR1 DFQATT and CDR2 SNEGSKA (reference sequence). The CDR3 spells CSATTYNEQFF. DNA for the CDR3: TGCAGTGCAACTACCTACAATGAGCAGTTCTTC.

This clone was counted once. V usage is TRBV4-3 and J usage is TRBJ2-1; TRBD1 agrees at 10 bases. With V trimmed by 1 base and J by 10 bases, 10 bases remained unmatched. Germline CDR1 reads LGHNA; CDR2 reads YSLEER. The length of the CDR3 is 16 residues. The DNA for the CDR3 is TGCGCCAGCAGCCAAGCCCGGGACAGGGGCCAAGAGGAGCAGTTCTTC. Translated: CASSQARDRGQEEQFF.

The V gene is TRBV18, the J gene TRBJ1-2; 7 bases are a match to TRBD1. J was trimmed by 2 bases and V by 2 bases; bases with no gene match: 2. CDR3 size: 14 residues. Germline values: CDR1 KGHSH, CDR2 LQKENI. CDR3 in amino acids: CASSPTGQNYGYTF. CDR3 DNA sequence: TGTGCCAGCTCACCAACGGGACAGAACTATGGCTACACCTTC.

The V and J genes are TRBV7-9 and TRBJ2-1; the D is unclear. The CDR3 loop spans 15 amino acids. Deletions cut 5 bases from V and 0 bases from J, with 11 bases between. Germline CDR1 SEHNR, CDR2 FQNEAQ (reference sequence). The CDR3: CASSILISSYNEQFF. CDR3 nucleotide sequence: TGTGCCAGCAGCATCCTCATCAGCTCCTACAATGAGCAGTTCTTC.

This chain uses TRBV15 with TRBJ1-1; 7 nucleotides match TRBD1. The CDR3 extends over 14 amino acids. After removal of 2 bases from V and 4 bases from J, the junction contained 4 bases not matched to a gene. CDR1 is LNHNV, CDR2 YYDKDF, per germline (reference sequence). The CDR3 DNA reads as TGTGCCACCAGCAGATACAGGGGAGGCACTGAAGCTTTCTTT. It encodes CATSRYRGGTEAFF.

This clone was observed once. The chain recombines TRBV7-9 with TRBJ1-2; D gene unclear. The germline gives CDR1 SEHNR, CDR2 FQNEAQ (reference sequence). CDR3 length equals 15 residues. The V end was cut by 1 base, the J end by 4 bases, with 13 bases between. DNA for the CDR3: TGTGCCAGCAGCTTAGGGGCCGCTCCCGCCTATGGCTACACCTTC. Amino acids: CASSLGAAPAYGYTF.

The J gene is TRBJ1-3, the V gene TRBV6-5; D is undetermined. This CDR3 is built from 15 residues. V lost 9 bases, J lost 2 bases, and 17 bases lay in between. Germline V gives CDR1 MNHEY, CDR2 SVGAGI. The CDR3, as DNA: TGTGCCAGTGCCCTCTCGGGAACCCCTGGAAACACCATATATTTT. It translates to CASALSGTPGNTIYF.

The rearrangement links TRBV4-2 to TRBJ1-5; 7 nucleotides line up with TRBD1. Per the germline V gene, CDR1 is LGHNA and CDR2 is YNFKEQ. The J segment lost 6 bases and the V segment lost 1 base, leaving 15 bases of the junction unmatched. The CDR3 spans 18 residues. The CDR3 DNA follows: TGTGCCAGCAGCCAAGTAACCCAGATAGGGGGCTATTTTCAGCCCCAGCATTTT. Amino acids: CASSQVTQIGGYFQPQHF.

The chain links TRBV6-1 to TRBJ1-1, with TRBD1 matching over 8 bases. There are 13 residues in the CDR3. V was pared by 8 bases and J by 4 bases, with 6 bases of the junction left unmatched. Germline V gives CDR1 MNHNS, CDR2 SASEGT. The CDR3 DNA is TGTGCCAGCCTTGGACAGGGAGCCACTGAAGCTTTCTTT. Protein: CASLGQGATEAFF.

The chain employs TRBV10-3 and TRBJ2-7; TRBD1 matches at 7 bases. CDR3 size: 14 residues. The J segment lost 3 bases and the V segment lost 6 bases, leaving 8 bases of the junction unmatched. Germline lookup yields CDR1 ENHRY and CDR2 SYGVKD. The CDR3: CAISSRTGDYEQYF. CDR3 bases: TGTGCCATCAGCTCAAGGACAGGCGACTACGAGCAGTACTTC.

This clone was picked up one time. The chain links TRBV30 to TRBJ1-6; 8 nucleotides align to TRBD1. The V gene end was trimmed by 5 bases and the J gene end by 6 bases; junction bases not matched to a gene: 3. Looked up from germline, CDR1 is GTSNPN and CDR2 is SVGIG (reference sequence). CDR3 length: 13 residues. DNA of the CDR3: TGTGCCTGGTGGCAGGGGGCTAATTCACCCCTCCACTTT. It encodes CAWWQGANSPLHF.

In this sample, this clone turned up many times. The J gene is TRBJ1-2, the V gene TRBV27; TRBD1 might be the D (6 bases). Germline CDR1 MNHEY, CDR2 SMNVEV (reference sequence). There are 16 residues in the CDR3. Trimming removed 5 bases at V and 3 bases at J, with 19 bases between. CDR3 in amino acids: CASSPNRVSSYYGYTF. In DNA, the CDR3 is TGTGCCAGCAGTCCCAACAGGGTCTCCTCCTACTATGGCTACACCTTC.

This clone was found a few times. The chain links TRBV4-1 to TRBJ1-1; D is uncertain. There are 14 residues in the CDR3. V lost 1 base and J 6 bases, leaving 12 bases between the germline ends. Germline V gene sequence: CDR1 MGHRA, CDR2 YSYEKL. The CDR3 spells CASSQVTGNPEAFF. Here the CDR3 DNA reads TGCGCCAGCAGCCAAGTCACCGGTAACCCTGAAGCTTTCTTT.

The sample holds a few counts of this clone. This chain connects TRBV4-2 to TRBJ1-2; D is uncertain. Germline-derived CDR1 and CDR2 are LGHNA and YNFKEQ. V gave up 2 bases and J gave up 2 bases, with 6 bases separating them. This CDR3 contains 13 residues. CDR3: CASSQWRNYGYTF. The CDR3 DNA reads TGTGCCAGCAGCCAATGGCGGAACTATGGCTACACCTTC.

The chain employs TRBV13 and TRBJ1-1, with D possibly TRBD1 on 5 matching bases. The V gene's germline CDR1 is PRHDT and CDR2 FYEKMQ (reference sequence). V lost 2 bases to trimming and J lost 2 bases, with 9 bases between them. The CDR3 runs 14 residues. CDR3 nucleotides: TGTGCCAGCAGCTTACAGGGAAGCAACACTGAAGCTTTCTTT. It codes for CASSLQGSNTEAFF.

The J gene is TRBJ2-5, the V gene TRBV2, with 7 bases fitting TRBD1. CDR1 SNHLY and CDR2 FYNNEI come from the germline V gene. V shed 2 bases and J 2 bases; nucleotides not matched to a gene: 5. The CDR3 sequence is 15 residues long. CDR3 sequence reads: CASSENRGGQETQYF. The CDR3 DNA reads as TGTGCCAGCAGTGAAAACAGGGGTGGACAAGAGACCCAGTACTTC.

The chain employs TRBV5-6 and TRBJ1-1; no definite D call. There are 15 residues in the CDR3. The V gene's germline CDR1 is SGHDT and CDR2 YYEEEE. The germline V and J ends were trimmed by 4 bases and 6 bases, with 19 bases remaining between them. The CDR3 sequence: CASSLPGLGSPEAFF. CDR3 sequence (DNA): TGTGCCAGCAGCCTCCCCGGACTGGGAAGCCCTGAAGCTTTCTTT. Using reference TRBV5-6 and TRBJ1-1 for the parts outside the CDR3, the full variable domain is DAGVTQSPTHLIKTRGQQVTLRCSPKSGHDTVSWYQQALGQGPQFIFQYYEEEERQRGNFPDRFSGHQFPNYSSELNVNALLLGDSALYLCASSLPGLGSPEAFFGQGTRLTVV.

The rearrangement links TRBV4-1 to TRBJ2-5; TRBD2 matches at 7 bases. Germline V gene lookup returns CDR1 MGHRA and CDR2 YSYEKL. Germline trimming cut 2 bases from V and 6 bases from J; bases unmatched to any gene: 12. CDR3 length: 16 amino acids. The CDR3 protein is CASSQNSGLGRKTQYF. CDR3 nucleotides: TGCGCCAGCAGCCAAAATTCGGGACTCGGGAGGAAGACCCAGTACTTC.

The rearrangement links TRBV10-3 to TRBJ1-3, with D possibly being TRBD1 (6 bases). V was shortened by 7 bases and J by 0 bases, with 10 bases between the two germline ends. The CDR3 loop spans 14 amino acids. Germline V gene data show CDR1 as ENHRY and CDR2 as SYGVKD. The CDR3 coding sequence is TGTGCCATCACCAGGGACATCTCTGGAAACACCATATATTTT. Its protein product is CAITRDISGNTIYF.

The chain joins TRBV27 to TRBJ2-7, with a possible D match to TRBD1 (7 bases). With 3 bases removed from V and 3 bases from J, the gap between germline ends came to 15 bases. CDR1 is MNHEY, CDR2 SMNVEV, per germline (reference sequence). This CDR3 is built from 15 residues. CDR3 bases: TGTGCCAGCAGTTTTAGCTTCAGGGGGGACTACGAGCAGTACTTC. Protein product: CASSFSFRGDYEQYF.

V and J are TRBV7-4 and TRBJ1-2, with 8 bases lining up with TRBD1. V lost 5 bases to trimming and J lost 5 bases; unmatched junction nucleotides: 7. Germline-derived CDR1 and CDR2 are SGHVT and SQSDAQ. The CDR3 spans 14 residues. Written as DNA, the CDR3 is TGTGCCAGCAGCGAAAGGGACAGGCGTTATGGCTACACCTTC. Encoded protein: CASSERDRRYGYTF. Complete variable domain (other parts from reference TRBV7-4 and TRBJ1-2): GAGVSQSPRYKVAKRGRDVALRCDSISGHVTLYWYRQTLGQGSEVLTYSQSDAQRDKSGRPSGRFSAERPERSVSTLKIQRTEQGDSAVYLCASSERDRRYGYTFGSGTRLTVV.